This T cell receptor beta chain was recovered during a study of human T cells and chemical hapten exposure. Across the whole study: Small volume differences among pooled libraries mainly caused per-sample TCR yield variation. Findings of the study overall: Versus controls, expanded TCRs had significantly more large CDR3 similarity clusters.

As to this clonotype: The antigen remains undetermined.

The time point was: patch test 3, about 24 weeks after DPC sensitization. Specified treatment: therapeutic diphenylcyclopropenone sensitization with weekly scalp DPC. Before extraction, the whole blood was not fractionated, and total RNA was taken from it. Each CDR3 protein gets one entry after TCRdb re-called the RACE reads with MiXCR. This sample has tens of thousands of distinct CDR3 sequences, with over 9.5% found just once. V lost 3 bases and J 0 bases, leaving 3 bases between the germline ends. Germline V CDR1 and CDR2: SGHVS, FNYEAQ. The CDR3 covers 12 residues. The source was whole blood, collected in connection with sensitization to the hapten diphenylcyclopropenone (DPC). The TCR was taken from a middle-aged woman with alopecia areata. Some clones in this sample may be carry-over from other donors' samples. This chain links TRBV7-6 with TRBJ2-7; no reliable D call. Here the CDR3 reads CASSFNSYEQYF. The CDR3 coding sequence is TGTGCCAGCAGCTTCAACTCCTACGAGCAGTACTTC.